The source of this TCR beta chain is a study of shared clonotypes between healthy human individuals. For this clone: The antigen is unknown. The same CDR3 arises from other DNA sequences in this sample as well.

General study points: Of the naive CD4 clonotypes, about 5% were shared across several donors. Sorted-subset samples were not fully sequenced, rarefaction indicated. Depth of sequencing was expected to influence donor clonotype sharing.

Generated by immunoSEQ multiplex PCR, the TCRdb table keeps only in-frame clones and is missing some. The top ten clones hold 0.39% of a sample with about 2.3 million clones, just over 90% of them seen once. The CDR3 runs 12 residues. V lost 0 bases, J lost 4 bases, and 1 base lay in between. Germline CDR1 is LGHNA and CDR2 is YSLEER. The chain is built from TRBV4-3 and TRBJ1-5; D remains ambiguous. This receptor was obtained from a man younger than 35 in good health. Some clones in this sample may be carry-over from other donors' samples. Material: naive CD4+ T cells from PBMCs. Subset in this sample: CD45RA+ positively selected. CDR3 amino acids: CASSQDNQPQHF. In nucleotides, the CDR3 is TGCGCCAGCAGCCAAGATAATCAGCCCCAGCATTTT.